The 25 T cell receptor beta chains below come from one sample, sequenced in a study of beta chain features in type 1 diabetes. These receptors lack a known antigen. The sequenced template was cDNA made from the entire isolated RNA. Assay used: immunoSEQ multiplex PCR; TCRdb lists only in-frame clones, some missing. The sample consists of 600,000 to 700,000 clones, about an eighth of them appearing once. General study findings and limits: Shortening of TCRB CDR3s, moderate but significant, appeared in all four CD4+ subsets of Type 1 diabetes patients.

Sequencing used naive CD4+ T cells from blood. The receptors derive from a young man with type 1 diabetes.

The chain is built from TRBV6-6 and TRBJ2-7; D ambiguous. The V and J ends lost 7 bases and 0 bases respectively, with 7 bases between them. The germline V gene has CDR1 MNHNY and CDR2 SVGAGI (reference sequence). CDR3 length: 12 residues. CDR3: CASTGISYEQYF. The DNA for the CDR3 is TGTGCCAGCACGGGTATCTCCTACGAGCAGTACTTC.

This clone was observed a few times. The chain recombines TRBV10-3 with TRBJ2-5, with TRBD1 as a possible D gene (6 bases). The CDR3 has 15 amino acids. V dropped 0 bases and J dropped 5 bases, with 13 bases sitting between them. The germline gives CDR1 ENHRY, CDR2 SYGVKD. CDR3 nucleotides: TGTGCCATCAGTGAGTCAGCAGGGGAAAGGGAGACCCAGTACTTC. Residues: CAISESAGERETQYF.

The sample holds a few counts of this clone. This rearrangement joins TRBV7-2 to TRBJ1-2, with D possibly being TRBD1 (6 bases). The CDR3 covers 15 residues. V shed 5 bases and J shed 4 bases, with 17 bases lying between them. Germline values: CDR1 SGHTA, CDR2 FQGNSA. CDR3 DNA sequence: TGTGCCAGCAGCGTTAGTACAGGGAATACCTATGGCTACACCTTC. This codes for CASSVSTGNTYGYTF. Full variable domain (outside the CDR3, taken from reference TRBV7-2 and TRBJ1-2): GAGVSQSPSNKVTEKGKDVELRCDPISGHTALYWYRQSLGQGLEFLIYFQGNSAPDKSGLPSDRFSAERTGGSVSTLTIQRTQQEDSAVYLCASSVSTGNTYGYTFGSGTRLTVV.

This clone has just a few counts. The CDR3 is CASSLASGVGETQYF. The CDR3 DNA is TGTGCCAGCAGCTTAGCTAGCGGGGTGGGGGAGACCCAGTACTTC. The chain recombines TRBV7-2 with TRBJ2-5; TRBD2 agrees at 8 bases. The ends lost 0 bases at V and 5 bases at J; junction bases unmatched: 5. Per the germline V gene, CDR1 is SGHTA and CDR2 is FQGNSA. The CDR3 is made up of 15 amino acids.

This chain links TRBV2 with TRBJ2-5; D gene uncertain. Trimming removed 4 bases from V and 3 bases from J, with 6 bases in between. Germline values: CDR1 SNHLY, CDR2 FYNNEI. The CDR3 spans 12 residues. The CDR3, as DNA: TGTGCCAGCAGTGCCAATAAAGAGACCCAGTACTTC. Its protein product is CASSANKETQYF.

This clone was observed a handful of times. This CDR3 is CAWGRIQETQYF. The DNA of the CDR3 is TGTGCCTGGGGACGGATCCAAGAGACCCAGTACTTC. J is TRBJ2-5 and V is TRBV30, with D unresolved. This CDR3 is 12 amino acids long. Germline V gene data show CDR1 as GTSNPN and CDR2 as SVGIG (reference sequence). Trimming cost V 5 bases and J 1 base, with 8 bases left between them. The whole variable domain, filled in from reference TRBV30 and TRBJ2-5, reads SQTIHQWPATLVQPVGSPLSLECTVEGTSNPNLYWYRQAAGRGLQLLFYSVGIGQISSEVPQNLSASRPQDRQFILSSKKLLLSDSGFYLCAWGRIQETQYFGPGTRLLVL.

This clone appeared a few times. The chain combines TRBV9 with TRBJ1-1; 7 nucleotides agree with TRBD1. V was clipped by 0 bases and J by 4 bases; unmatched bases: 12. Germline lookup yields CDR1 SGDLS and CDR2 YYNGEE. The CDR3 extends over 17 amino acids. The CDR3 loop is CASSVDPTGSSGTEAFF. As DNA, the CDR3 is TGTGCCAGCAGCGTAGATCCGACAGGGAGCTCTGGCACTGAAGCTTTCTTT.

This chain links TRBV6-6 with TRBJ1-1; weak D call: TRBD1 (6 bases). V shed 6 bases and J shed 5 bases, with 19 bases lying between them. CDR1 and CDR2 from the germline V gene are MNHNY and SVGAGI (reference sequence). The CDR3 covers 15 residues. CDR3 amino acids: CASRGESRGLTEAFF. In DNA, the CDR3 is TGTGCCAGCAGAGGGGAAAGCAGGGGACTAACTGAAGCTTTCTTT.

This clone has only a few counts. The chain carries TRBV5-4 and TRBJ2-5, with D possibly being TRBD1 or TRBD2 (5 bases each). From germline, CDR1 is SGHNT and CDR2 YYREEE (reference sequence). The CDR3 loop spans 15 amino acids. Trimming cost V 3 bases and J 1 base, with 13 bases left between them. CDR3 in amino acids: CASSSGTLGQETQYF. The CDR3 nucleotides are TGTGCCAGCAGCTCCGGGACCCTAGGCCAAGAGACCCAGTACTTC.

This clone was counted between two and nine times. The genes are TRBV4-2 and TRBJ1-2; no clear D gene. The CDR3 runs to 13 residues. Germline V gene sequence: CDR1 LGHNA, CDR2 YNFKEQ. The V end lost 0 bases, the J end lost 4 bases, and 6 bases lay between the germline ends. CDR3 in amino acids: CASSQEGLYGYTF. As DNA, the CDR3 is TGTGCCAGCAGCCAAGAGGGCCTCTATGGCTACACCTTC.

The V call is TRBV10-3, the J call TRBJ2-3; D is perhaps TRBD1 (5 bases). V was shortened by 3 bases and J by 1 base, with 11 bases between the two germline ends. CDR3 length: 15 amino acids. CDR1 ENHRY and CDR2 SYGVKD come from the germline V gene. DNA for the CDR3: TGTGCCATCAGTGATATTGGCAGGGGCACAGATACGCAGTATTTT. Translating it yields CAISDIGRGTDTQYF.

This clone was seen a few times. The chain combines TRBV2 with TRBJ1-5; no firm D call. This CDR3 is built from 13 residues. V lost 8 bases to trimming and J lost 1 base, with 9 bases between them. Germline V lookup: CDR1 SNHLY, CDR2 FYNNEI. Written as DNA, the CDR3 is TGTGCCAGCGGCGACACCAGCAATCAGCCCCAGCATTTT. Protein sequence: CASGDTSNQPQHF.

This clone was detected only a few times. The chain uses TRBV9 and TRBJ2-3, with D perhaps TRBD2 (6 bases). The germline V and J ends were trimmed by 0 bases and 4 bases, with 15 bases remaining between them. Germline V CDR1 and CDR2: SGDLS, YYNGEE. The CDR3 runs to 16 residues. CDR3 sequence: CASSVGFGGLADTQYF. The CDR3 DNA sequence: TGTGCCAGCAGCGTAGGTTTCGGGGGACTGGCAGATACGCAGTATTTT.

The table lists this clone with a few counts. The chain joins TRBV7-9 to TRBJ1-5; 9 nucleotides line up with TRBD1. Germline V gene lookup returns CDR1 SEHNR and CDR2 FQNEAQ (reference sequence). Germline trimming cut 5 bases from V and 7 bases from J; bases unmatched to any gene: 9. The CDR3 is 15 residues long. The CDR3 bases are TGTGCCAGCAGCGAGGGACAGGGAATTGAACAGCCCCAGCATTTT. This sequence encodes CASSEGQGIEQPQHF. The entire variable domain, with the rest obtained from reference TRBV7-9 and TRBJ1-5, is as follows: DTGVSQNPRHKITKRGQNVTFRCDPISEHNRLYWYRQTLGQGPEFLTYFQNEAQLEKSRLLSDRFSAERPKGSFSTLEIQRTEQGDSAMYLCASSEGQGIEQPQHFGDGTRLSIL.

This chain connects TRBV7-2 to TRBJ2-3; TRBD1 agrees at 10 bases. Germline loops: CDR1 SGHTA, CDR2 FQGNSA. CDR3 length equals 17 residues. The trim removed 5 bases at V and 6 bases at J, leaving 14 bases unmatched. The CDR3 DNA follows: TGTGCCAGCAGCCAAAGGGGTTTCGGGACAGGGGAGGATACGCAGTATTTT. As protein: CASSQRGFGTGEDTQYF.

This clone was counted only a few times. The chain has TRBV30 and TRBJ1-2; TRBD1 aligns across 9 bases. J gave up 6 bases and V 2 bases, and 7 bases lay outside the gene matches. The CDR3 is 14 amino acids. CDR1 is GTSNPN, CDR2 SVGIG, per germline (reference sequence). For the CDR3, the DNA is TGTGCCTGGAGTCATAGGACAGGGGCGAATGGCTACACCTTC. Protein: CAWSHRTGANGYTF.

This chain links TRBV5-1 with TRBJ2-3, with D maybe TRBD2 (6 bases). The CDR3 has 15 amino acids. Germline V gene data show CDR1 as SGHRS and CDR2 as YFSETQ. Trimming left V 0 bases short and J 6 bases short, with 14 bases between. Here the CDR3 DNA reads TGCGCCAGCAGCTTGGTACGGAGGGATTCTGATACGCAGTATTTT. It specifies CASSLVRRDSDTQYF.

The chain recombines TRBV29-1 with TRBJ2-5; TRBD1 matches 9 bases. Per the germline V gene, CDR1 is SQVTM and CDR2 is ANQGSEA. The CDR3 spans 13 residues. The ends lost 7 bases at V and 3 bases at J; junction bases unmatched: 6. The CDR3 sequence is CSGTDRGEETQYF. CDR3 bases: TGCAGCGGAACGGACAGGGGAGAAGAGACCCAGTACTTC.

This clone has a handful of counts. The CDR3 is CASSDSGGKVTGELFF. As DNA, the CDR3 is TGTGCCAGCAGTGACTCAGGGGGCAAGGTCACCGGGGAGCTGTTTTTT. The rearrangement joins TRBV25-1 to TRBJ2-2, with 8 bases matching TRBD1. This CDR3 is built from 16 residues. V dropped 3 bases and J dropped 4; count of bases not matched to a gene: 7. The germline CDR1 and CDR2 sequences are MGHDK and SYGVNS.

The V gene is TRBV6-5, the J gene TRBJ2-7; D might be TRBD1 (6 bases). Trimming pared 2 bases from V and 4 bases from J, leaving 12 bases between. Germline V gene data show CDR1 as MNHEY and CDR2 as SVGAGI. The CDR3 consists of 14 residues. CDR3 nucleotide sequence: TGTGCCAGCAGTTACAACAGGGACGATTACGAGCAGTACTTC. Translated, it gives CASSYNRDDYEQYF.

The CDR3 spells CASSGPSQGAREDYTF. The CDR3, as DNA: TGTGCCAGTAGTGGACCGTCACAGGGGGCGCGTGAAGATTACACCTTC. The chain joins TRBV19 to TRBJ1-2; 9 bases match TRBD1. Germline trimming cut 5 bases from V and 11 bases from J; bases unmatched to any gene: 18. The V gene's germline CDR1 is LNHDA and CDR2 SQIVND (reference sequence). The CDR3 covers 16 residues. Full variable domain (missing parts from reference TRBV19 and TRBJ1-2): DGGITQSPKYLFRKEGQNVTLSCEQNLNHDAMYWYRQDPGQGLRLIYYSQIVNDFQKGDIAEGYSVSREKKESFPLTVTSAQKNPTAFYLCASSGPSQGAREDYTFGSGTRLTVV.

This clone showed up just a few times. The chain couples TRBV6-5 to TRBJ2-7; 8 positions match TRBD1. The germline CDR1 and CDR2 sequences are MNHEY and SVGAGI. The CDR3 covers 16 residues. Trimming took 0 bases from V and 3 from J; bases not matched to a gene: 7. This CDR3 is CASSYSTVDRGYEQYF. In DNA, the CDR3 is TGTGCCAGCAGTTACTCGACGGTCGACAGGGGCTACGAGCAGTACTTC.

This clone was detected only a few times. V is TRBV4-2 and J is TRBJ2-1; D is perhaps TRBD2 (6 bases). V shed 1 base and J shed 8 bases, with 18 bases lying between them. This CDR3 is 16 amino acids long. Germline CDR1 LGHNA, CDR2 YNFKEQ. The CDR3 loop reads CASSQAHLTSQHEQFF. Here the CDR3 DNA reads TGTGCCAGCAGCCAAGCCCACCTGACTAGTCAGCATGAGCAGTTCTTC.

In DNA form, the CDR3 reads TGTGCCAGCAGACGAGGGGACTTAAACTCTGATACGCAGTATTTT. Its translation: CASRRGDLNSDTQYF. The rearrangement uses TRBV9 and TRBJ2-3; D might be TRBD2 (6 bases). In germline, CDR1 is SGDLS, CDR2 YYNGEE. The CDR3 covers 15 residues. V gave up 5 bases and J gave up 6 bases, with 19 bases separating them. Variable domain in full (rest from reference TRBV9 and TRBJ2-3): DSGVTQTPKHLITATGQRVTLRCSPRSGDLSVYWYQQSLDQGLQFLIQYYNGEERAKGNILERFSAQQFPDLHSELNLSSLELGDSALYFCASRRGDLNSDTQYFGPGTRLTVL.

The sample holds a few counts of this clone. V is TRBV9 and J is TRBJ2-3, with TRBD2 as a possible D gene (5 bases). The germline V and J ends were trimmed by 0 bases and 1 base, with 12 bases remaining between them. There are 16 residues in the CDR3. The germline V gene has CDR1 SGDLS and CDR2 YYNGEE. CDR3: CASSVASGLGTDTQYF. The CDR3 DNA sequence: TGTGCCAGCAGCGTAGCCTCGGGGTTGGGCACAGATACGCAGTATTTT.